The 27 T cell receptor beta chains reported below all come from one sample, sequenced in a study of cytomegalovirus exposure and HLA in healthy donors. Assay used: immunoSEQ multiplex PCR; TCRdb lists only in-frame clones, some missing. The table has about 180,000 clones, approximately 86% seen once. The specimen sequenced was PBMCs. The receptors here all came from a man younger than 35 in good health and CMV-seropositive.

The CDR3 reads CAATHPHSNEQFF. The CDR3 nucleotides read TGTGCCGCCACCCACCCCCATAGCAATGAGCAGTTCTTC. The V gene is TRBV7-2, the J gene TRBJ2-1; D gene uncertain. This CDR3 has 13 amino acids. With 11 bases removed from V and 6 bases from J, the gap between germline ends came to 17 bases. The germline gives CDR1 SGHTA, CDR2 FQGNSA. Complete variable domain (other parts from reference TRBV7-2 and TRBJ2-1): GAGVSQSPSNKVTEKGKDVELRCDPISGHTALYWYRQSLGQGLEFLIYFQGNSAPDKSGLPSDRFSAERTGGSVSTLTIQRTQQEDSAVYLCAATHPHSNEQFFGPGTRLTVL.

CDR3 residues: CASSIGTADGELFF. CDR3 bases: TGTGCCAGCAGCATTGGGACTGCGGACGGGGAGCTGTTTTTT. The chain combines TRBV5-6 with TRBJ2-2; D is perhaps TRBD2 (6 bases). Per the germline V gene, CDR1 is SGHDT and CDR2 is YYEEEE. Trimming left V 4 bases short and J 7 bases short, with 14 bases between. CDR3 size: 14 residues.

The CDR3 reads CASRAGTSYNEQFF. Here the CDR3 DNA reads TGTGCCAGTAGAGCGGGAACCTCCTACAATGAGCAGTTCTTC. This chain joins TRBV27 and TRBJ2-1; 7 nucleotides align to TRBD2. With 9 bases clipped from V and 0 bases from J, the junction kept 5 bases outside the gene matches. Germline-derived CDR1 and CDR2 are MNHEY and SMNVEV (reference sequence). The CDR3 contains 14 residues.

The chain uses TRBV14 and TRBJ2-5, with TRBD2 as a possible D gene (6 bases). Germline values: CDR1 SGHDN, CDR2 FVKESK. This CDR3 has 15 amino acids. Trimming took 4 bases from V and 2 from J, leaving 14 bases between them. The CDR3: CASSLRLGGQETQYF. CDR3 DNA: TGTGCCAGCAGCCTCCGACTAGGAGGGCAAGAGACCCAGTACTTC.

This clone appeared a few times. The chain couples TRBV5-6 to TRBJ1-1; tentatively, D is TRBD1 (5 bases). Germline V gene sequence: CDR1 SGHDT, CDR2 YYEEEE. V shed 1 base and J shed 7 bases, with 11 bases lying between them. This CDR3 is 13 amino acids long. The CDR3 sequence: CASSLRGKGEAFF. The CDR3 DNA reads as TGTGCCAGCAGCTTGAGGGGTAAGGGTGAAGCTTTCTTT.

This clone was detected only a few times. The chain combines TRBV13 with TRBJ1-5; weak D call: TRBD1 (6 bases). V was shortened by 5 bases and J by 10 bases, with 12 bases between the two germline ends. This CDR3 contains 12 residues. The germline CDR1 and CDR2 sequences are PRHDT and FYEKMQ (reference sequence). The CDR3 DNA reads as TGTGCCAGCAGCGTTACAGGGCAACCCCAGCATTTT. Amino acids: CASSVTGQPQHF. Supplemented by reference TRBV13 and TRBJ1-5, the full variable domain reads AAGVIQSPRHLIKEKRETATLKCYPIPRHDTVYWYQQGPGQDPQFLISFYEKMQSDKGSIPDRFSAQQFSDYHSELNMSSLELGDSALYFCASSVTGQPQHFGDGTRLSIL.

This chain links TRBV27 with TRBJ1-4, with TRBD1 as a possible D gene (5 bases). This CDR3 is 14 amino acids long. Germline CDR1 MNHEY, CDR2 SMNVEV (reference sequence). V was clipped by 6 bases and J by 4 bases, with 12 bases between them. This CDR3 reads CASRTYRSNEKLFF. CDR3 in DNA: TGTGCCAGCAGGACCTACAGGAGTAATGAAAAACTGTTTTTT.

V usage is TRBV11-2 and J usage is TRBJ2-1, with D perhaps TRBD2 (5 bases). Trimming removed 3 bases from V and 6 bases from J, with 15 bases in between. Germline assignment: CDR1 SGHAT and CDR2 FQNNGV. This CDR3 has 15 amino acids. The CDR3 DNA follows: TGTGCCAGCAGCTTTGGGCTAGCACGTGTCAATGAGCAGTTCTTC. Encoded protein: CASSFGLARVNEQFF.

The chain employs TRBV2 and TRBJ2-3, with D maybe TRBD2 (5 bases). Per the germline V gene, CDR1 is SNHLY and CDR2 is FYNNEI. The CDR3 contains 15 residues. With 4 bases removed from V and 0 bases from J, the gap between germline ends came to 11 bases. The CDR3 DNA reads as TGTGCCAGCAGTGTCTCGGACTTGAGCACAGATACGCAGTATTTT. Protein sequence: CASSVSDLSTDTQYF.

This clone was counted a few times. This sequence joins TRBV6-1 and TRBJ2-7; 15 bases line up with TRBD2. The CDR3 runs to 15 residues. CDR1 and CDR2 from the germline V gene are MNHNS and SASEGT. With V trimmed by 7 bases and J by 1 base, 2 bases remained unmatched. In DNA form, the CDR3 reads TGTGCCAGCAAGGGGACTAGCGGGAGGTCCTACGAGCAGTACTTC. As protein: CASKGTSGRSYEQYF.

CDR3 nucleotide sequence: TGTGCCAGTTCCAGTAGACTAGCGGTTACCGAGCAGTACTTC. Protein product: CASSSRLAVTEQYF. This sequence joins TRBV19 and TRBJ2-7; TRBD2 aligns across 9 bases. The CDR3 is made up of 14 amino acids. J gave up 6 bases and V 8 bases, and 11 bases lay outside the gene matches. In germline, CDR1 is LNHDA, CDR2 SQIVND (reference sequence).

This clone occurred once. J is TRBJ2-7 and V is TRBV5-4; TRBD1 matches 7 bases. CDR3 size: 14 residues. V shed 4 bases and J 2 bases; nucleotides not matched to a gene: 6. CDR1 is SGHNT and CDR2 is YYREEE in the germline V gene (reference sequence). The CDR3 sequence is CASSHRGSPYEQYF. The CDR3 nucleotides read TGTGCCAGCAGCCACAGGGGTAGTCCCTACGAGCAGTACTTC.

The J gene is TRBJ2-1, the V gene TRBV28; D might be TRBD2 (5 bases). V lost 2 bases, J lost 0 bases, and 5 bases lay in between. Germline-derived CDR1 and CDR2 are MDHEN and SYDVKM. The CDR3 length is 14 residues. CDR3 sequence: CASSLTSSYNEQFF. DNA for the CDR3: TGTGCCAGCAGTTTAACTAGCTCCTACAATGAGCAGTTCTTC.

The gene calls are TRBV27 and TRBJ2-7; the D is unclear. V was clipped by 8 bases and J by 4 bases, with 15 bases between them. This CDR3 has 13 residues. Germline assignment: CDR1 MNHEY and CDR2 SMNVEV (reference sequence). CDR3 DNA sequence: TGTGCCAGCGGTAGCCACGTCCAATACGAGCAGTACTTC. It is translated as CASGSHVQYEQYF.

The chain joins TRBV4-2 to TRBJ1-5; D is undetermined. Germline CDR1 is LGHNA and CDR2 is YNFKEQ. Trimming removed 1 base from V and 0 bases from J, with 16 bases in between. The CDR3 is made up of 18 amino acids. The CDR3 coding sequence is TGTGCCAGCAGCCAAGTAGCCGCCGTCGGTTATAGCAATCAGCCCCAGCATTTT. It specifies CASSQVAAVGYSNQPQHF.

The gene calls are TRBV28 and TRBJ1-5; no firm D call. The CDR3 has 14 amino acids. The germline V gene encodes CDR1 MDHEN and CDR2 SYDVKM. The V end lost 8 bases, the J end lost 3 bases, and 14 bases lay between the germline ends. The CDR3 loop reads CASSDGIYNQPQHF. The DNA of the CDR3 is TGTGCCAGCTCGGACGGGATCTACAATCAGCCCCAGCATTTT.

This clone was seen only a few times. In DNA form, the CDR3 reads TGTGCCAGCAGCCAAGAAAGGGGGACAGGCACAGATACGCAGTATTTT. It is translated as CASSQERGTGTDTQYF. The chain carries TRBV4-2 and TRBJ2-3; TRBD1 agrees at 7 bases. There are 16 residues in the CDR3. V was pared by 0 bases and J by 1 base, with 4 bases of the junction left unmatched. Germline CDR1 and CDR2: LGHNA and YNFKEQ.

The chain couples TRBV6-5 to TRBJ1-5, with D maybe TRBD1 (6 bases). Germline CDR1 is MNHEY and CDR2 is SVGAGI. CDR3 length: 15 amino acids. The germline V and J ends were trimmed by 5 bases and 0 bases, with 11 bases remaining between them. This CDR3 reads CASSGTSNSNQPQHF. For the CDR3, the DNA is TGTGCCAGCAGTGGGACAAGTAATAGCAATCAGCCCCAGCATTTT.

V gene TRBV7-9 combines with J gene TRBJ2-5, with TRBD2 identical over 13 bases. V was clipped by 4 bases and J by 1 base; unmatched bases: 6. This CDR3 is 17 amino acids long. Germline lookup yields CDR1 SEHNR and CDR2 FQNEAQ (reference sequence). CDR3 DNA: TGTGCCAGCAGCTCCGGGACTAGCGGGGCTATCCAAGAGACCCAGTACTTC. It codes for CASSSGTSGAIQETQYF.

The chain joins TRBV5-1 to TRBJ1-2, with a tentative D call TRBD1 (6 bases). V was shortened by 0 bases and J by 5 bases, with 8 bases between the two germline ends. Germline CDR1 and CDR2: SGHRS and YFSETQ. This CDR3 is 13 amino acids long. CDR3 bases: TGCGCCAGCAGCTTGGACAGGGTGTATGGCTACACCTTC. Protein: CASSLDRVYGYTF.

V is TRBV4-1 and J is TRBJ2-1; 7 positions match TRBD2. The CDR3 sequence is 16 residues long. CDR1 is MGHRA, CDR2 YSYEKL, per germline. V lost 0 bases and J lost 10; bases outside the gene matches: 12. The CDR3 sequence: CASSQDRGEDDREQFF. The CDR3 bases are TGCGCCAGCAGCCAAGATCGGGGGGAGGACGATCGGGAGCAGTTCTTC.

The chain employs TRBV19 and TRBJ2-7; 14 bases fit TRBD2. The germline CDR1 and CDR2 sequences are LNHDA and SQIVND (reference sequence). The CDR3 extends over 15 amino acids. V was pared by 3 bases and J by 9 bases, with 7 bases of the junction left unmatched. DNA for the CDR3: TGTGCCAGTAGTATCGGGACTAGCGGGAGAAGCGCGCAGTACTTC. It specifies CASSIGTSGRSAQYF.

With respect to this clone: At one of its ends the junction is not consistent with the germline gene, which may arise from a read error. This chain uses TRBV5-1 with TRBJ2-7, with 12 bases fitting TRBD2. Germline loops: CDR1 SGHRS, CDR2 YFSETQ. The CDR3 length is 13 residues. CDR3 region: CASSLETSGSRSF. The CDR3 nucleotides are TGCGCCAGCAGCTTGGAGACTAGCGGGAGCCGTTCCTTC.

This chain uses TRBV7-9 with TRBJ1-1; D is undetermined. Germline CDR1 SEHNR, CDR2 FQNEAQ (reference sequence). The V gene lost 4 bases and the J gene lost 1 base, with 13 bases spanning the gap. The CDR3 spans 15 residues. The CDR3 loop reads CASSWAGTWNTEAFF. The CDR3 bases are TGTGCCAGCAGCTGGGCGGGAACGTGGAACACTGAAGCTTTCTTT.

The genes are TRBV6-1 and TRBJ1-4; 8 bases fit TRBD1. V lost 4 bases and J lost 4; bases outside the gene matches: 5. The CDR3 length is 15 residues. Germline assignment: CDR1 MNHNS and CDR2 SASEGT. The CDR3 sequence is CASSGRTGLNEKLFF. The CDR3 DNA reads TGTGCCAGCAGTGGCCGGACAGGGCTTAATGAAAAACTGTTTTTT.

The CDR3 region has the DNA TGCAGCGTTGCAAGCCAAAACGCCGGCTATGGCTACACCTTC. Translating it yields CSVASQNAGYGYTF. The rearrangement joins TRBV29-1 to TRBJ1-2; D gene unclear. Trimming pared 4 bases from V and 4 bases from J, leaving 16 bases between. CDR1 and CDR2 from the germline V gene are SQVTM and ANQGSEA. This CDR3 region has 14 residues.

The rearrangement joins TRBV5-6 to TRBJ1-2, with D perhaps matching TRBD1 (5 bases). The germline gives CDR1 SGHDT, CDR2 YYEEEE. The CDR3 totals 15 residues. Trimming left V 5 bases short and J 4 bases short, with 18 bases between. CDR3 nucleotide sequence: TGTGCCAGCAGAATTCAACAGGTGGATAGCTATGGCTACACCTTC. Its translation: CASRIQQVDSYGYTF. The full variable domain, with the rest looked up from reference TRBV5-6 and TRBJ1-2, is DAGVTQSPTHLIKTRGQQVTLRCSPKSGHDTVSWYQQALGQGPQFIFQYYEEEERQRGNFPDRFSGHQFPNYSSELNVNALLLGDSALYLCASRIQQVDSYGYTFGSGTRLTVV.